This T cell receptor beta chain was identified in a study of T-cell reconstitution after alpha-beta-depleted transplantation in children. Study-level results: Among T cells one year after transplant, newly produced cells accounted for most counts and diversity.

The TCRbeta library incorporated unique molecular identifiers. MiXCR, applied by TCRdb to the PCR reads, yields one record per CDR3 protein. The data contain 600,000 or so distinct CDR3 sequences, under 30% of them seen just once; the ten biggest clones take up about 14%. In regard to this clonotype: The antigen is unknown.

Germline V gene sequence: CDR1 LNHDA, CDR2 SQIVND (reference sequence). CDR3 length: 14 residues. V was cut by 4 bases and J by 2 bases, with 11 bases left in between. Sample: PBMCs, mostly from graft donor cells, taken 360 days after TCRalphabeta/CD19-depleted stem cell transplant. The receptor's source is a boy under two years old who had a stem cell transplant for acute myeloid leukemia, so the T cells may come from the graft donor. The J gene is TRBJ1-1, the V gene TRBV19; TRBD1 might be the D (6 bases). The CDR3 protein is CASSTTGTNTEAFF. Here the CDR3 DNA reads TGTGCCAGTAGTACCACAGGGACCAACACTGAAGCTTTCTTT.